The next 20 T cell receptor beta chains were all read from a single sample in a study of blood T cells in healthy people across ages. The authors ran a second PCR of roughly 6 to 12 cycles using a sample-barcoded 5' primer and a J-beta primer mix. MiXCR was run by TCRdb on the 5' RACE reads, yielding one entry per CDR3 protein. The table has over 950,000 distinct CDR3 sequences, about 51% seen once; the top ten hold roughly a fifth. Specimen: blood. Receptors originate from a woman in her fifties or sixties in good health.

In DNA form, the CDR3 reads TGTGCCAGCAGCGAGCTAGCTCTCCAGCAGTTCTTC. Residues: CASSELALQQFF. This chain uses TRBV7-2 with TRBJ2-1; the D gene is possibly TRBD2 (5 bases). Germline CDR1 SGHTA, CDR2 FQGNSA. V dropped 5 bases and J dropped 11 bases, with 13 bases sitting between them. This CDR3 has 12 residues.

J is TRBJ2-7 and V is TRBV4-3, with D possibly called TRBD1 or TRBD2 (6 bases each). V was shortened by 0 bases and J by 3 bases, with 21 bases between the two germline ends. Germline assignment: CDR1 LGHNA and CDR2 YSLEER. This CDR3 contains 18 residues. The CDR3 bases are TGCGCCAGCAGCCAAGATCAGGAGGGCGGGACACCTAACTACGAGCAGTACTTC. It encodes CASSQDQEGGTPNYEQYF.

V is TRBV11-2 and J is TRBJ2-3; no clear D. This CDR3 comprises 15 residues. The V and J ends lost 0 bases and 2 bases respectively, with 9 bases between them. CDR1 is SGHAT, CDR2 FQNNGV, per germline. The CDR3 here is CASSLDRQLTDTQYF. The CDR3 nucleotides are TGTGCCAGCAGCTTAGATCGGCAGCTCACAGATACGCAGTATTTT.

Only one count was recorded for this clonotype. The V and J genes are TRBV10-3 and TRBJ2-1, with TRBD2 matching 11 bases. V was pared by 8 bases and J by 13 bases, with 22 bases of the junction left unmatched. From germline, CDR1 is ENHRY and CDR2 SYGVKD. CDR3 length: 17 residues. CDR3 coding DNA: TGTGCCATCGCGTACTTAGCGGGAGGGCCGGAAAGCGAGACCCAGTTCTTC. Translation: CAIAYLAGGPESETQFF.

DNA for the CDR3: TGCGCCAGCAGCCGAGGAAATCTACGTCCCGATGGATATGAGCAGTTCTTC. This translates into CASSRGNLRPDGYEQFF. The gene calls are TRBV4-3 and TRBJ2-1; D gene ambiguous. V lost 4 bases and J lost 8, with 24 bases in between. From germline, CDR1 is LGHNA and CDR2 YSLEER. The CDR3 spans 17 residues.

This chain uses TRBV28 with TRBJ2-6; a possible D gene is TRBD1 (5 bases). The CDR3 is 16 residues long. The V and J ends lost 6 bases and 4 bases respectively, with 16 bases between them. From germline, CDR1 is MDHEN and CDR2 SYDVKM. The DNA of the CDR3 is TGTGCCAGCAGACGGTTCACAGGCGCCGGGGCCAACGTCCTGACTTTC. Translation: CASRRFTGAGANVLTF.

The chain combines TRBV20-1 with TRBJ1-1, with 7 positions matching TRBD1. From germline, CDR1 is DFQATT and CDR2 SNEGSKA (reference sequence). V gave up 0 bases and J gave up 4 bases; unmatched junction bases: 8. CDR3 size: 15 residues. CDR3 loop: CSAREHRGSGTEAFF. CDR3 nucleotide sequence: TGCAGTGCTAGAGAGCACAGGGGAAGTGGCACTGAAGCTTTCTTT.

This clonotype was counted a single time. The chain joins TRBV28 to TRBJ2-3; TRBD1 is a possible D gene (6 bases). V was clipped by 3 bases and J by 3 bases, with 19 bases between them. This CDR3 region has 17 residues. Germline assignment: CDR1 MDHEN and CDR2 SYDVKM. The DNA of the CDR3 is TGTGCCAGCAGTTTTCATACCCAGGGGCGATTTACAGATACGCAGTATTTT. Its protein is CASSFHTQGRFTDTQYF.

The genes are TRBV9 and TRBJ1-2; D might be TRBD1 (6 bases). The V gene lost 3 bases and the J gene lost 4 bases, with 16 bases spanning the gap. Germline-derived CDR1 and CDR2 are SGDLS and YYNGEE. The CDR3 is made up of 15 amino acids. The CDR3 DNA reads TGTGCCAGCAGCGGATGGTCAGGGGCGAGCTATGGCTACACCTTC. Translation: CASSGWSGASYGYTF.

The chain joins TRBV24-1 to TRBJ2-7, with D possibly being TRBD1 (5 bases). V shed 0 bases and J shed 2 bases, with 10 bases lying between them. The germline V gene has CDR1 KGHDR and CDR2 SFDVKD. CDR3 size: 15 residues. CDR3 residues: CATSDLVQEPYEQYF. Here the CDR3 DNA reads TGTGCCACCAGTGATTTGGTACAGGAACCCTACGAGCAGTACTTC.

This clonotype appeared a few times. The DNA for the CDR3 is TGTGCCAGCAGCTTAGGGGGGGCCGACGAGCAGTACTTC. Translation gives CASSLGGADEQYF. The chain uses TRBV7-6 and TRBJ2-7, with D perhaps TRBD1 or TRBD2 (6 bases each). CDR1 and CDR2 (germline): SGHVS, FNYEAQ. The CDR3 extends over 13 amino acids. Trimming shortened V by 1 base and J by 5 bases, and 9 bases separated the two germline ends.

This clonotype came up a few times. The rearrangement joins TRBV27 to TRBJ1-2; 8 nucleotides agree with TRBD1. Germline V gives CDR1 MNHEY, CDR2 SMNVEV (reference sequence). The CDR3 has 13 residues. The V segment lost 5 bases and the J segment 7 bases; nucleotides outside the gene matches: 6. CDR3 residues: CASSLHRGVGYTF. CDR3 nucleotide sequence: TGTGCCAGCAGTCTTCACAGGGGGGTTGGCTACACCTTC.

V and J are TRBV12-3 or TRBV12-4 and TRBJ2-7; weak D call: TRBD1 (5 bases). This CDR3 contains 15 residues. V lost 5 bases and J 5 bases, leaving 19 bases between the germline ends. CDR3 nucleotide sequence: TGTGCCAGCAGTCCCCGGATAGACAGACTCGACGAGCAGTACTTC. This sequence encodes CASSPRIDRLDEQYF.

This clonotype appeared a few times. The rearrangement links TRBV2 to TRBJ2-4, with 7 positions matching TRBD1. The end of the DNA aligns better with TRBJ2-7, so the J call may be wrong. Germline CDR1 SNHLY, CDR2 FYNNEI. The CDR3 totals 13 residues. The CDR3 here is CASVTGYDYEQYF. In nucleotides, the CDR3 is TGTGCCAGCGTGACAGGGTACGACTACGAGCAGTACTTC.

The chain uses TRBV4-2 and TRBJ2-5; D not certain. This CDR3 has 14 amino acids. Germline V gene data show CDR1 as LGHNA and CDR2 as YNFKEQ. Deletions cut 4 bases from V and 11 bases from J, with 20 bases between. The CDR3 nucleotides read TGTGCCAGCAGCCCCAACTTTGGATTCAATGAGCAGTACTTC. It is translated as CASSPNFGFNEQYF.

This clonotype has only a few counts. The rearrangement links TRBV28 to TRBJ2-6; 7 nucleotides match TRBD1. CDR3 length: 16 residues. In germline, CDR1 is MDHEN, CDR2 SYDVKM. V shed 6 bases, J shed 4 bases, and the junction held 9 bases outside the gene matches. This chain's CDR3 is CASSRTGEVGANVLTF. Written as DNA, the CDR3 is TGTGCCAGCAGCCGGACAGGCGAAGTGGGGGCCAACGTCCTGACTTTC.

This chain uses TRBV10-3 with TRBJ1-5, with 7 bases fitting TRBD1. The V gene's germline CDR1 is ENHRY and CDR2 SYGVKD. There are 19 residues in the CDR3. With V trimmed by 10 bases and J by 6 bases, 27 bases remained unmatched. The CDR3 protein is CATQPGTVNENDRAQPQHF. DNA of the CDR3: TGTGCCACCCAGCCGGGCACGGTCAATGAGAACGACAGGGCTCAGCCCCAGCATTTT.

This clonotype was seen a few times. This sequence joins TRBV4-2 and TRBJ2-7, with TRBD2 identical over 10 bases. Germline assignment: CDR1 LGHNA and CDR2 YNFKEQ. The ends lost 4 bases at V and 4 bases at J; junction bases unmatched: 7. The CDR3 is 15 residues long. Written as DNA, the CDR3 is TGTGCCAGCAGCCCAACCGGGACTAGCGTATACGAGCAGTACTTC. Protein: CASSPTGTSVYEQYF.

This clonotype was seen only a few times. CDR3 region: CASSFRTGVNEQYF. The CDR3, as DNA: TGTGCCAGCAGTTTCAGGACGGGGGTCAACGAGCAGTACTTC. V usage is TRBV12-3 or TRBV12-4 and J usage is TRBJ2-7, with a possible D match to TRBD2 (6 bases). The length of the CDR3 is 14 residues. The V and J ends lost 3 bases and 5 bases respectively, with 14 bases between them.

The chain uses TRBV5-1 and TRBJ2-1; 7 positions match TRBD2. The J segment lost 4 bases and the V segment lost 0 bases, leaving 7 bases of the junction unmatched. The CDR3 extends over 16 amino acids. Germline CDR1 is SGHRS and CDR2 is YFSETQ. As DNA, the CDR3 is TGCGCCAGCAGCTTGGCTCCGGGACTATATTACAATGAGCAGTTCTTC. Its protein is CASSLAPGLYYNEQFF.